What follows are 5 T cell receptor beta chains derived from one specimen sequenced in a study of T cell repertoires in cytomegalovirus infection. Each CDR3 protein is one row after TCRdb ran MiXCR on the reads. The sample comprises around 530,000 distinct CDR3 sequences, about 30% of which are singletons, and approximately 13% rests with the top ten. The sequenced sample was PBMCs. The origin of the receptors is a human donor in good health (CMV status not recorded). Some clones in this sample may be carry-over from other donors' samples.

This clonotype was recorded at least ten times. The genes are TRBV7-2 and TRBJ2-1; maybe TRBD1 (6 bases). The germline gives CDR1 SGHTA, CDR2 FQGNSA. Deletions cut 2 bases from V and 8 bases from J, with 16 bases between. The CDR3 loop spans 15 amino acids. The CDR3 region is CASSLFGQRGDEQFF. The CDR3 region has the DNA TGTGCCAGCAGCTTATTTGGACAGAGAGGCGATGAGCAGTTCTTC.

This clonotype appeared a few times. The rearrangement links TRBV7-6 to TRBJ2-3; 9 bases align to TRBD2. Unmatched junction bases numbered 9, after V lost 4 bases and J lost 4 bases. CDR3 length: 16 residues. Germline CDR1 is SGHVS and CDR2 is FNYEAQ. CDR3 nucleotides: TGTGCCAGCAGCTCCTCTAGCGGGGCAGCCGCAGATACGCAGTATTTT. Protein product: CASSSSSGAAADTQYF.

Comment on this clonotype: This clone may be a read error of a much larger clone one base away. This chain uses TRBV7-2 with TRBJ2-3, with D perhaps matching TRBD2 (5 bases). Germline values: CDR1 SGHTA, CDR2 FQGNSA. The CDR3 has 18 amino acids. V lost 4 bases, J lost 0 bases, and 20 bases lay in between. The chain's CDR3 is CTSSSRASARASTDTQYF. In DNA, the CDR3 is TGTACCAGCAGCTCCCGGGCCTCTGCGCGGGCTAGCACAGATACGCAGTATTTT.

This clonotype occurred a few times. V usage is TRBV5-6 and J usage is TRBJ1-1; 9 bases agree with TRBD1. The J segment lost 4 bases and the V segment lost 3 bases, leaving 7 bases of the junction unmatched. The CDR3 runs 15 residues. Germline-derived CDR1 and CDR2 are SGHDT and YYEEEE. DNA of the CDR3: TGTGCCAGCAGCTACCGACAGGGGGACCGCACTGAAGCTTTCTTT. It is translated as CASSYRQGDRTEAFF.

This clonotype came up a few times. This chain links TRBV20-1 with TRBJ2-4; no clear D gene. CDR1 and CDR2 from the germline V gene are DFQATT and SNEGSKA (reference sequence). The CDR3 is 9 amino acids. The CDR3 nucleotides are TGCATTCAAGGGTCCAGTCCGTACTTC. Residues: CIQGSSPYF.